This is a list of T cell receptor beta chains from one sample in a study of blood T cells in healthy people across ages. One entry per CDR3 protein, called by TCRdb with MiXCR from the 5' RACE reads. This sample carries approximately 900,000 distinct CDR3 sequences, about 27% of them seen once, and the ten largest clones take roughly a tenth. The sample was also reused in another study, on T cells of mothers and their children.

Sequenced sample: blood. The receptors stem from a woman between 35 and 50 years old in good health. Each CDR3 is given with its conserved first and last residue. D genes are given only for firm matches. Clone size, where shown, is once, few, many, or a class for clones that have expanded.

CDR3: CASSPTMTGGGNEQFF
DNA: TGTGCCAGCTCACCAACGATGACAGGGGGCGGGAATGAGCAGTTCTTC
size: few
D: TRBD1
J: TRBJ2-1
V: TRBV18

CDR3: CASSGQVANEKLFF
DNA: TGTGCCAGCAGCGGACAGGTGGCTAATGAAAAACTGTTTTTT
size: few
D: TRBD1
J: TRBJ1-4
V: TRBV2

CDR3: CASSTSGGHSYNEQFF
DNA: TGCGCCAGCAGCACTAGCGGGGGGCACTCCTACAATGAGCAGTTCTTC
size: few
D: TRBD2
J: TRBJ2-1
V: TRBV5-1

CDR3: CASSLGVKPYEQYF
DNA: TGTGCCAGCAGCTTAGGGGTGAAACCCTACGAGCAGTACTTC
size: many
D: -
J: TRBJ2-7
V: TRBV7-6

CDR3: CASSFFAGQVYEQYF
DNA: TGTGCCAGCAGCTTTTTTGCGGGACAGGTCTACGAGCAGTACTTC
size: -
D: TRBD1
J: TRBJ2-7
V: TRBV7-8

CDR3: CATSDPGLYEQYF
DNA: TGTGCCACCAGTGACCCGGGACTCTACGAGCAGTACTTC
size: -
D: -
J: TRBJ2-7
V: TRBV24-1

CDR3: CASRLPDYGYTF
DNA: TGTGCCAGCAGACTACCCGACTATGGCTACACCTTC
size: few
D: -
J: TRBJ1-2
V: TRBV6-2/TRBV6-3

CDR3: CASSRTSGTRETQYF
DNA: TGTGCCAGCAGCAGGACTAGCGGGACTCGAGAGACCCAGTACTTC
size: -
D: TRBD2
J: TRBJ2-5
V: TRBV11-2

CDR3: CASSLRAGEWNEQYF
DNA: TGCGCCAGCAGCTTGAGAGCGGGGGAATGGAACGAGCAGTACTTC
size: -
D: TRBD2
J: TRBJ2-7
V: TRBV5-1

CDR3: CASSFRRGEETQYF
DNA: TGTGCCAGCAGTTTCAGGAGGGGAGAAGAGACCCAGTACTTC
size: -
D: -
J: TRBJ2-5
V: TRBV12-3/TRBV12-4

CDR3: CASSLEVRAQEKLFF
DNA: TGTGCCAGCAGCTTAGAGGTCAGGGCCCAAGAAAAACTGTTTTTT
size: few
D: -
J: TRBJ1-4
V: TRBV7-9

CDR3: CASSQGAGDNSPLHF
DNA: TGCGCCAGCAGCCAAGGAGCGGGAGATAATTCACCCCTCCACTTT
size: -
D: -
J: TRBJ1-6
V: TRBV4-3

CDR3: CASSYSVGVAQETQYF
DNA: TGTGCCAGCAGTTACTCCGTCGGGGTGGCACAGGAGACCCAGTACTTC
size: many
D: -
J: TRBJ2-5
V: TRBV6-5

CDR3: CASSYYGERNSPPHF
DNA: TGTGCCAGCAGTTACTATGGGGAACGGAATTCACCCCCCCACTTT
size: -
D: -
J: TRBJ1-6
V: TRBV6-2/TRBV6-3

CDR3: CASSPLGGRGGNQPQHF
DNA: TGTGCCAGCAGCCCACTAGGGGGGCGAGGAGGCAATCAGCCCCAGCATTTT
size: -
D: -
J: TRBJ1-5
V: TRBV7-6

CDR3: CASRGDRGLEQYF
DNA: TGTGCCAGCAGGGGCGACAGGGGGTTAGAGCAGTACTTC
size: few
D: TRBD1
J: TRBJ2-7
V: TRBV2

CDR3: CASSYGQVSEAFF
DNA: TGTGCCAGCAGCTACGGACAGGTCTCTGAAGCTTTCTTT
size: -
D: TRBD1
J: TRBJ1-1
V: TRBV11-3

CDR3: CASGGDSGSYNEQFF
DNA: TGTGCCAGCGGGGGGGACAGCGGCTCCTACAATGAGCAGTTCTTC
size: few
D: -
J: TRBJ2-1
V: TRBV12-3/TRBV12-4

CDR3: CSARAATGWYTGELFF
DNA: TGCAGTGCTAGAGCCGCTACAGGGTGGTACACCGGGGAGCTGTTTTTT
size: -
D: -
J: TRBJ2-2
V: TRBV20-1

CDR3: CSVEYGAAQPQHF
DNA: TGCAGCGTTGAATACGGGGCTGCGCAGCCCCAGCATTTT
size: few
D: -
J: TRBJ1-5
V: TRBV29-1

CDR3: CAGSSGVGTDTQYF
DNA: TGTGCCGGCTCTAGCGGGGTTGGCACAGATACGCAGTATTTT
size: few
D: TRBD2
J: TRBJ2-3
V: TRBV11-2

CDR3: CASSLRRSGGPEQFF
DNA: TGTGCCAGCAGTCTTAGACGGAGCGGAGGGCCGGAGCAGTTCTTC
size: many
D: -
J: TRBJ2-1
V: TRBV12-3/TRBV12-4

CDR3: CASRDTGGVNEQFF
DNA: TGTGCCAGCAGGGATACGGGGGGGGTTAATGAGCAGTTCTTC
size: few
D: TRBD2
J: TRBJ2-1
V: TRBV7-2

CDR3: CASSPRGSSYGYTF
DNA: TGTGCCAGCAGCCCCCGAGGTAGCAGCTATGGCTACACCTTC
size: many
D: -
J: TRBJ1-2
V: TRBV7-2

CDR3: CSATGCGGQFF
DNA: TGCAGCGCCACAGGCTGCGGTGGGCAGTTCTTC
size: -
D: -
J: TRBJ2-1
V: TRBV20-1

CDR3: CAIRREPTGEQYF
DNA: TGTGCCATCAGGCGAGAACCGACTGGCGAGCAGTACTTC
size: many
D: -
J: TRBJ2-7
V: TRBV10-3

CDR3: CSAEVGVAYEQYF
DNA: TGCAGTGCCGAGGTAGGAGTAGCCTACGAGCAGTACTTC
size: -
D: -
J: TRBJ2-7
V: TRBV20-1

CDR3: CASSVGLQPDTQYF
DNA: TGTGCCAGCAGCGTGGGACTCCAACCAGATACGCAGTATTTT
size: -
D: -
J: TRBJ2-3
V: TRBV7-3

CDR3: CASSYLGILQPQHF
DNA: TGTGCCAGCAGTTACTTGGGGATTCTTCAGCCCCAGCATTTT
size: -
D: -
J: TRBJ1-5
V: TRBV6-2/TRBV6-3

CDR3: CASSQTGSNEKLFF
DNA: TGTGCCAGCAGCCAAACCGGGTCTAATGAAAAACTGTTTTTT
size: -
D: -
J: TRBJ1-4
V: TRBV28

CDR3: CASSFGADYNEQFF
DNA: TGCGCCAGCAGCTTTGGGGCGGATTACAATGAGCAGTTCTTC
size: few
D: -
J: TRBJ2-1
V: TRBV5-1

CDR3: CASSAGTRGPYEQYF
DNA: TGTGCCAGCAGTGCGGGGACTAGAGGGCCCTACGAACAGTACTTC
size: many
D: TRBD2
J: TRBJ2-7
V: TRBV6-5

CDR3: CASSALAVALEAFF
DNA: TGTGCCAGCAGTGCCCTAGCTGTGGCCCTTGAAGCTTTCTTT
size: few
D: -
J: TRBJ1-1
V: TRBV28

CDR3: CASSPRTPKQAEKLFF
DNA: TGTGCCAGCTCACCTAGGACGCCGAAACAGGCGGAAAAACTGTTTTTT
size: few
D: -
J: TRBJ1-4
V: TRBV18

CDR3: CASSPPGRLSPDTQYF
DNA: TGTGCCAGCAGCCCCCCGGGACGGCTGTCCCCAGATACGCAGTATTTT
size: -
D: -
J: TRBJ2-3
V: TRBV3-1

CDR3: CSAYRQGAGEQYF
DNA: TGCAGTGCTTATAGACAGGGGGCCGGTGAGCAGTACTTC
size: -
D: TRBD1
J: TRBJ2-7
V: TRBV20-1

CDR3: CSVEFWTGNYNEQFF
DNA: TGCAGCGTTGAATTTTGGACAGGGAACTACAATGAGCAGTTCTTC
size: -
D: TRBD1
J: TRBJ2-1
V: TRBV29-1

CDR3: CASNPDRPSYEQYF
DNA: TGCGCCAGCAACCCAGACAGGCCCTCCTACGAGCAGTACTTC
size: many
D: -
J: TRBJ2-7
V: TRBV5-1

CDR3: CASSTPRLGGQPRRNTEAFF
DNA: TGTGCCAGCAGCACCCCCCGACTTGGAGGGCAGCCGAGGAGGAACACTGAAGCTTTCTTT
size: many
D: -
J: TRBJ1-1
V: TRBV7-9

CDR3: CASSKGSYGYTF
DNA: TGTGCCAGCAGCAAAGGGTCCTATGGCTACACCTTC
size: many
D: -
J: TRBJ1-2
V: TRBV12-3/TRBV12-4

CDR3: CASSQYREGNQPQHF
DNA: TGCGCCAGCAGCCAATACAGGGAGGGGAATCAGCCCCAGCATTTT
size: few
D: -
J: TRBJ1-5
V: TRBV4-3

CDR3: CAISGGSGGTDMQYF
DNA: TGTGCCATCAGCGGAGGGAGCGGAGGCACAGATATGCAGTATTTT
size: -
D: -
J: TRBJ2-3
V: TRBV10-3

CDR3: CASSRLRVRTEAFF
DNA: TGTGCCAGCAGCCGCCTCAGGGTGCGCACTGAAGCTTTCTTT
size: -
D: -
J: TRBJ1-1
V: TRBV6-2/TRBV6-3

CDR3: CASSPGVPQEQYF
DNA: TGTGCCAGCAGCCCCGGGGTGCCCCAGGAGCAGTACTTC
size: few
D: -
J: TRBJ2-5
V: TRBV7-3

CDR3: CASSQGSNTEAFF
DNA: TGCGCCAGCAGCCAGGGCTCGAACACTGAAGCTTTCTTT
size: few
D: -
J: TRBJ1-1
V: TRBV4-3

CDR3: CASSLSRDNYIQYF
DNA: TGTGCCAGCAGCTTATCCCGGGACAACTACATTCAGTACTTC
size: -
D: -
J: TRBJ2-4
V: TRBV7-2

CDR3: CASSQDQGGKNEQFF
DNA: TGTGCCAGCAGCCAAGATCAGGGGGGGAAGAATGAGCAGTTCTTC
size: few
D: -
J: TRBJ2-1
V: TRBV14

CDR3: CASSPTGETDITDTQYF
DNA: TGTGCCAGCAGCCCCACTGGGGAGACTGATATCACAGATACGCAGTATTTT
size: -
D: -
J: TRBJ2-3
V: TRBV6-1